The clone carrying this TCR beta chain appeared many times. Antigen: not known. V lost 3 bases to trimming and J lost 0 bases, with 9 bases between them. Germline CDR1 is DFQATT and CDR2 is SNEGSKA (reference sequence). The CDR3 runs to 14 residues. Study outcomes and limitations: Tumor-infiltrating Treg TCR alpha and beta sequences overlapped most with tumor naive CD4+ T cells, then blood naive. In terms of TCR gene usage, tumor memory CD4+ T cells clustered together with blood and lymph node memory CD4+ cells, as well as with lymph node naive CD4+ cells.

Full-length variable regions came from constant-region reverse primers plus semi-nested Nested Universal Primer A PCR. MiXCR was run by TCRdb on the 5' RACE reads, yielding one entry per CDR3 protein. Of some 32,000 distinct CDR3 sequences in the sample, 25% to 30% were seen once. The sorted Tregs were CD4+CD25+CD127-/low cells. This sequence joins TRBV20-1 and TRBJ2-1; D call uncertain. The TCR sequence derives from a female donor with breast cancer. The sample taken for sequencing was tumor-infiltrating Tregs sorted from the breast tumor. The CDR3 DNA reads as TGCAGTGCTAGGCTCACGAACTCCTACAATGAGCAGTTCTTC. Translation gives CSARLTNSYNEQFF.